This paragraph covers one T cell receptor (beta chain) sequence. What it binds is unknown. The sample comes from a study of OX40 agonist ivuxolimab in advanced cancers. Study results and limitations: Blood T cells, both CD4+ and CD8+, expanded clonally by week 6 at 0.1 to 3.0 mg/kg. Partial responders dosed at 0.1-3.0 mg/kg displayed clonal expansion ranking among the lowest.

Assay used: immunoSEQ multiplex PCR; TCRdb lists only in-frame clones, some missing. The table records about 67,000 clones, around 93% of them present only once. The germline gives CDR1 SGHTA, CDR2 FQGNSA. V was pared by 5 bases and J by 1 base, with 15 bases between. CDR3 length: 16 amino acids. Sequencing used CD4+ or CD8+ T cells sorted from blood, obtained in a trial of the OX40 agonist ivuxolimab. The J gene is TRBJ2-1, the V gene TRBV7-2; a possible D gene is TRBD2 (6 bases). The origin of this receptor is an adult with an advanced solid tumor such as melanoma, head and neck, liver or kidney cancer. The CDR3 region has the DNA TGTGCCAGCAGCCCCGTTCTTGGGAGGTCCTACAATGAGCAGTTCTTC. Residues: CASSPVLGRSYNEQFF.